This is a list of T cell receptor beta chains from one sample in a study of blood T cell repertoires in COVID-19. The assay was immunoSEQ multiplex PCR, and TCRdb's table has in-frame clones only and misses some. Of hundreds of thousands of clones in the sample, around 89% are singletons; the top ten hold roughly 2.3%. The source material was PBMCs or T cells enriched from blood (not recorded which). Source of these receptors: a woman between 18 and 29 years old who had recovered from COVID-19. The CDR3 runs from the conserved cysteine through the conserved F or W.

j_call	cdr3_length	v_call	cdr3_aa
TRBJ2-5	16	TRBV5-1	CASSSPPGQGAETQYF
TRBJ1-2	15	TRBV7-2	CASSTRQGQSRGYTF
TRBJ2-1	15	TRBV19	CASMVDRDSYNEQFF
TRBJ2-2	14	TRBV25-1	CASSEEHRAGELFF
TRBJ2-3	15	TRBV4-1	CASSQEKGDTDTQYF
TRBJ1-5	14	TRBV30	CAWSVPGYHQPQHF
TRBJ1-3	16	TRBV18	CASSPGVGGTGNTIYF
TRBJ2-2	16	TRBV3-1/TRBV3-2	CASSQRGLAGTGELFF
TRBJ2-3	14	TRBV29-1	CSVERAGLTDTQYF
TRBJ2-1	14	TRBV6-5	CASSSGTSGNEQFF
TRBJ2-5	15	TRBV5-1	CASSLMSRPGETQYF
TRBJ1-5	14	TRBV4-2	CASSQEAESQPQHF
TRBJ2-5	15	TRBV2	CASRETGGRGETQYF
TRBJ2-1	12	TRBV24-1	CATSGGGDEQFF
TRBJ1-2	13	TRBV6-5	CASRPDSLYGYTF
TRBJ1-2	15	TRBV6-5	CASSRPQGPSRSYTF
TRBJ2-5	15	TRBV3-1/TRBV3-2	CASSQLDRVGETQYF
TRBJ2-5	16	TRBV11-2	CASSPWTSGVRETQYF
TRBJ2-3	19	TRBV7-9	CASSPARARGRVGTDTQYF
TRBJ1-1	15	TRBV6-1	CASSDIQGGVTEAFF
TRBJ1-2	13	TRBV11-2	CASSTQSGYGYTF
TRBJ1-5	16	TRBV19	CASTPRWGRGSQPQHF
TRBJ1-2	16	TRBV28	CASSSAGTGGGYGYTF
TRBJ1-2	15	TRBV7-9	CASSLENRGSRGYTF
TRBJ1-4	16	TRBV7-9	CASSLVSGLFNEKLFF
TRBJ2-1	13	TRBV4-1	CASSQGLYNEQFF
TRBJ2-1	17	TRBV10-3	CAISGTSGGLSYNEQFF
TRBJ1-2	15	TRBV19	CASSIRDRGFYGYTF
TRBJ1-6	15	TRBV27	CASSPSGQYNSPLHF